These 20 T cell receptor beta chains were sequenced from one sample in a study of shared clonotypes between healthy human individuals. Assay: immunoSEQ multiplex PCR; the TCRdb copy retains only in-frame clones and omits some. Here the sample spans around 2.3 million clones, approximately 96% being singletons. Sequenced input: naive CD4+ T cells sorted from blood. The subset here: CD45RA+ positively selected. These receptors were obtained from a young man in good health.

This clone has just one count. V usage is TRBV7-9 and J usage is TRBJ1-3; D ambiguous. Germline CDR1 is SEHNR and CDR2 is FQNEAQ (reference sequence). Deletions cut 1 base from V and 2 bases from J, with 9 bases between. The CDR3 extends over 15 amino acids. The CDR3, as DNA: TGTGCCAGCAGCTTAGGGGCGGAGGCTGGAAACACCATATATTTT. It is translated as CASSLGAEAGNTIYF.

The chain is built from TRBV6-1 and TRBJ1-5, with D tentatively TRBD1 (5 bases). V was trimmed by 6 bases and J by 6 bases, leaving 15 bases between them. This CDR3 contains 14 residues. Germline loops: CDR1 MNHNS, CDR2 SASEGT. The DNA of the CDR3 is TGTGCCAGCAGAGAGGGACCGACGATTCAGCCCCAGCATTTT. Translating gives CASREGPTIQPQHF.

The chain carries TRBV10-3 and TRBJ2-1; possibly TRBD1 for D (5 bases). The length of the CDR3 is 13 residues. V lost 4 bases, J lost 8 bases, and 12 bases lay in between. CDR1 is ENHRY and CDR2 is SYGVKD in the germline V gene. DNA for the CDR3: TGTGCCATCAGTGTCCAGGGTCGGGATGAGCAGTTCTTC. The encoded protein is CAISVQGRDEQFF.

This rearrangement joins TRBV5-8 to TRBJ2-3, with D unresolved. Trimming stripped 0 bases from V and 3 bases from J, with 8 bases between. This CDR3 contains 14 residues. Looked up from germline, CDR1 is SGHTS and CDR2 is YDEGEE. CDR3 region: CASSLAPGTDTQYF. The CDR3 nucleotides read TGTGCCAGCAGCTTGGCCCCCGGAACAGATACGCAGTATTTT.

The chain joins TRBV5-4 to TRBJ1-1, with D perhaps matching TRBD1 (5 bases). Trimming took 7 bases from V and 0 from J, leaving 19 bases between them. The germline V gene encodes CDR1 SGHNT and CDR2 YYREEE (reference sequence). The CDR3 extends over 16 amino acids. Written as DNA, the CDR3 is TGTGCCAGCGGGGGGGGACCCCAAGATGTGAACACTGAAGCTTTCTTT. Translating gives CASGGGPQDVNTEAFF.

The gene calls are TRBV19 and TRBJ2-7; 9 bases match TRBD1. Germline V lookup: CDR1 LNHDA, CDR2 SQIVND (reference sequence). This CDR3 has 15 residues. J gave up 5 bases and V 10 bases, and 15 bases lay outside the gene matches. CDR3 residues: CAKPGQGILTDEQYF. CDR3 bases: TGTGCCAAACCGGGACAGGGTATCCTTACGGACGAGCAGTACTTC. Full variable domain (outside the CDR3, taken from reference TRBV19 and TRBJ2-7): DGGITQSPKYLFRKEGQNVTLSCEQNLNHDAMYWYRQDPGQGLRLIYYSQIVNDFQKGDIAEGYSVSREKKESFPLTVTSAQKNPTAFYLCAKPGQGILTDEQYFGPGTRLTVT.

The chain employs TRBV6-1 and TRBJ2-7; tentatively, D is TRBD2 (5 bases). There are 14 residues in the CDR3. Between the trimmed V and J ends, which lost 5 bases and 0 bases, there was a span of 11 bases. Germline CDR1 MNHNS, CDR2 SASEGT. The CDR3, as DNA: TGTGCCAGCAGTCGTAGCGACAACTCCTACGAGCAGTACTTC. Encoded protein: CASSRSDNSYEQYF.

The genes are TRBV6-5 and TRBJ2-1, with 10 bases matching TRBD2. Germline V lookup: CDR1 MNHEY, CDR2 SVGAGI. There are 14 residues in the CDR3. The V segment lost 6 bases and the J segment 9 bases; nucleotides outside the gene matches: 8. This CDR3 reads CASRVSGGAGEQFF. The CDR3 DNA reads TGTGCCAGCAGAGTGAGCGGGGGGGCAGGTGAGCAGTTCTTC.

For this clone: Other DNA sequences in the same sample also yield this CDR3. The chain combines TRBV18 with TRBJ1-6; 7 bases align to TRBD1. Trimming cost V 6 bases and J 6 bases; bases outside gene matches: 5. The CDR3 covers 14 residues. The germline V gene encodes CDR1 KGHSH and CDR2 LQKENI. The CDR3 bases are TGTGCCAGCTCCCCGCAGGGGGGTAATTCACCCCTCCACTTT. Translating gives CASSPQGGNSPLHF.

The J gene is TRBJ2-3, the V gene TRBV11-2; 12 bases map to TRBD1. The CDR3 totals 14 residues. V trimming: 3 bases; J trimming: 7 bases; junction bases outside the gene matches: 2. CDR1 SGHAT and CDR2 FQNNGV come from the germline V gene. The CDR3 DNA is TGTGCCAGCAGCTTCTGGGACAGGGGGCATACGCAGTATTTT. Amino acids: CASSFWDRGHTQYF.

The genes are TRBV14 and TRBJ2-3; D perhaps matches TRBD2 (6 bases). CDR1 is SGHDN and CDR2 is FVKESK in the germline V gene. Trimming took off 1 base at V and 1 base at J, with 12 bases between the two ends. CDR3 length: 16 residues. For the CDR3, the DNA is TGTGCCAGCAGCCAAGCAGGTTGGGGGGGCACAGATACGCAGTATTTT. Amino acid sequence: CASSQAGWGGTDTQYF.

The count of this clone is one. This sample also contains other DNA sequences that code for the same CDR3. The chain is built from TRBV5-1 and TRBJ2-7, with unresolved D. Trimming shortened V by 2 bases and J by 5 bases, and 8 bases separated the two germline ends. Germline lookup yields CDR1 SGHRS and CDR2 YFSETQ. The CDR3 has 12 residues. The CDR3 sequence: CASSFPGDEQYF. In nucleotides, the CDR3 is TGCGCCAGCAGCTTCCCAGGCGACGAGCAGTACTTC. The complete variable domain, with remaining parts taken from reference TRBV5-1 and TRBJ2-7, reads KAGVTQTPRYLIKTRGQQVTLSCSPISGHRSVSWYQQTPGQGLQFLFEYFSETQRNKGNFPGRFSGRQFSNSRSEMNVSTLELGDSALYLCASSFPGDEQYFGPGTRLTVT.

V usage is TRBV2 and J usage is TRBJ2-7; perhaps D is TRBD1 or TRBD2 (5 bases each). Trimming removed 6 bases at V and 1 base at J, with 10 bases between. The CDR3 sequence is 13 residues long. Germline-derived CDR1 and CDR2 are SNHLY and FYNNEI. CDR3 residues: CASSMGPSYEQYF. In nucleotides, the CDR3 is TGTGCCAGCAGCATGGGACCGTCCTACGAGCAGTACTTC.

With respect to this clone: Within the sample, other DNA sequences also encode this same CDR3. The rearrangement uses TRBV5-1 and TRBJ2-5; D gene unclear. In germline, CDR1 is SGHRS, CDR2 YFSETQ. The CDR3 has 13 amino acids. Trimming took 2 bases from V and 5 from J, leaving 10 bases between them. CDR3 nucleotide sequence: TGCGCCAGCAGCTTCGGGCCCGGGGAGACCCAGTACTTC. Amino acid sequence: CASSFGPGETQYF.

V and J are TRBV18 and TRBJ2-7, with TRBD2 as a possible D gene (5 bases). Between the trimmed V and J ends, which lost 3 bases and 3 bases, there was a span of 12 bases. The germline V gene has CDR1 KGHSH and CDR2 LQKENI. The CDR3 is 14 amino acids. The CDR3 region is CASSPGSEVYEQYF. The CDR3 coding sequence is TGTGCCAGCTCACCTGGGAGTGAGGTCTACGAGCAGTACTTC.

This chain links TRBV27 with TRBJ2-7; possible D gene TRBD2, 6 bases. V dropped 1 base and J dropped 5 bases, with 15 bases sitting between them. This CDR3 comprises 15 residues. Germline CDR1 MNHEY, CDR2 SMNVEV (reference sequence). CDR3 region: CASSLLAGGANEQYF. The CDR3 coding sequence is TGTGCCAGCAGTTTATTAGCAGGAGGGGCTAACGAGCAGTACTTC.

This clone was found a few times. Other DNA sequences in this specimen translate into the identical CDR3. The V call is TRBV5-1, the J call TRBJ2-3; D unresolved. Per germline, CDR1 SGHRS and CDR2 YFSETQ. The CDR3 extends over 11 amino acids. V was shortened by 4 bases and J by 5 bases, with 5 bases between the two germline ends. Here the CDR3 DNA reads TGCGCCAGCAGCCTGAAAGATACGCAGTATTTT. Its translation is CASSLKDTQYF.

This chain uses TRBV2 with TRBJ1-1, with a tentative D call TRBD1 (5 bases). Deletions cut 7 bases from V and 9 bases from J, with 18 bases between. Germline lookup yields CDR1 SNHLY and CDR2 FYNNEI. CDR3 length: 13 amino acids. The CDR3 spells CASILNSGAQAFF. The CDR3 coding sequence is TGTGCCAGCATCCTAAATTCCGGGGCTCAAGCTTTCTTT. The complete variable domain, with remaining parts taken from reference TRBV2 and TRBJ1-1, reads EPEVTQTPSHQVTQMGQEVILRCVPISNHLYFYWYRQILGQKVEFLVSFYNNEISEKSEIFDDQFSVERPDGSNFTLKIRSTKLEDSAMYFCASILNSGAQAFFGQGTRLTVV.

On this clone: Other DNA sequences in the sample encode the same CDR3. The CDR3 nucleotides read TGTGCCTGGAGCGCCGGGACAGTAAACACTGAAGCTTTCTTT. It translates to CAWSAGTVNTEAFF. The chain employs TRBV30 and TRBJ1-1; TRBD1 agrees at 7 bases. The germline gives CDR1 GTSNPN, CDR2 SVGIG (reference sequence). V lost 3 bases and J lost 2; bases outside the gene matches: 6. The CDR3 is 14 amino acids.

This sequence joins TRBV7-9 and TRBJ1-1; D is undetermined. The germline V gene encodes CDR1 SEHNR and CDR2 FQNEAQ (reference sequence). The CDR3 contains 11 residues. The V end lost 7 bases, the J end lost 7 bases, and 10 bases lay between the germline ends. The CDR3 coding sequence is TGTGCCAGCATTGACACGGTTGAAGCTTTCTTT. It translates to CASIDTVEAFF.